This T cell receptor beta chain was documented in a study of blood T cell repertoires in COVID-19. The overall study: The United States, Italy and Spain were the sources of the acute and convalescent COVID-19 samples. PBMCs, B-cell-depleted T cells, or T cells were the source of the cDNA or gDNA that made up the material.

Each participant's cohort was designated according to participant-reported clinical history. How the authors handled the data: The assay estimated nucleated cells by amplifying reference gene primers. TCRdb keeps only in-frame clones here, not all; method: immunoSEQ multiplex PCR. The V and J calls and clone size are taken from that table; D and trimming were inferred from the DNA. The data contain about 180,000 clones, 65% to 85% of them seen just once; the ten biggest clones take up about 5.8%. Trimming removed 2 bases from V and 1 base from J, with 8 bases in between. The CDR3 spans 14 residues. Germline CDR1 and CDR2: SGHTA and FQGTGA.

The receptor was isolated from a woman between 40 and 55 years old with acute COVID-19. The material sequenced was PBMCs or T cells enriched from blood (not recorded which). The rearrangement uses TRBV7-3 and TRBJ1-1; D gene ambiguous. The CDR3 is CASSLDGPNTEAFF. CDR3 in DNA: TGTGCCAGCAGCTTAGATGGCCCGAACACTGAAGCTTTCTTT.